One and the same sample provided the 17 T cell receptor beta chains below, sequenced in a study of cytotoxic CD8 clonotypes in ibrutinib-treated CLL. Produced via immunoSEQ multiplex PCR; TCRdb's table is partial and in-frame only. Of 250,000 to 350,000 clones in the sample, 60% to 80% were seen once. The sample was PBMCs, taken at disease progression, from a patient treated with ibrutinib. Receptors were obtained from a human donor with chronic lymphocytic leukemia.

Comments on this clone: Additional DNA sequences in this sample encode the identical CDR3. This chain joins TRBV29-1 and TRBJ2-7, with D perhaps TRBD1 (5 bases). Trimming left V 3 bases short and J 3 bases short, with 12 bases between. The CDR3 has 13 amino acids. Per germline, CDR1 SQVTM and CDR2 ANQGSEA. The CDR3 nucleotides read TGCAGCGTTGAGGGGCAAACTAACTACGAGCAGTACTTC. The encoded protein is CSVEGQTNYEQYF.

The chain carries TRBV15 and TRBJ2-1; a weak D match, TRBD2 (6 bases). Trimming pared 4 bases from V and 6 bases from J, leaving 13 bases between. The CDR3 spans 14 residues. Per germline, CDR1 LNHNV and CDR2 YYDKDF (reference sequence). The CDR3 sequence is CATSNRIGGNEQFF. DNA for the CDR3: TGTGCCACCAGCAATAGAATCGGGGGCAATGAGCAGTTCTTC.

The chain couples TRBV4-3 to TRBJ2-2; D possibly corresponds to TRBD2 (7 bases). CDR1 LGHNA and CDR2 YSLEER come from the germline V gene. The CDR3 runs 16 residues. V lost 4 bases, J lost 1 base, and 13 bases lay in between. The CDR3 coding sequence is TGCGCCAGCAGCCCCGGACTAGGGGGGAACACCGGGGAGCTGTTTTTT. Translated, it gives CASSPGLGGNTGELFF.

J is TRBJ1-3 and V is TRBV2; D is unresolved. V shed 2 bases and J shed 4 bases, with 6 bases lying between them. The CDR3 extends over 13 amino acids. Germline CDR1 SNHLY, CDR2 FYNNEI. The CDR3 sequence: CASSEREGNTIYF. The DNA of the CDR3 is TGTGCCAGCAGTGAACGAGAGGGAAACACCATATATTTT.

This clone appeared a few times. This chain connects TRBV7-9 to TRBJ2-2; D is uncertain. Per germline, CDR1 SEHNR and CDR2 FQNEAQ (reference sequence). This CDR3 is 13 amino acids long. The V end lost 7 bases, the J end lost 2 bases, and 8 bases lay between the germline ends. The CDR3 spells CASTHINTGELFF. The CDR3 DNA reads TGTGCCAGCACCCACATCAACACCGGGGAGCTGTTTTTT.

This clone was counted only a few times. The chain joins TRBV6-4 to TRBJ1-1; no firm D call. The CDR3 sequence is 14 residues long. V dropped 5 bases and J dropped 4 bases, with 14 bases sitting between them. CDR1 is MRHNA, CDR2 SNTAGT, per germline. DNA for the CDR3: TGTGCCAGCAGTAATTCCCCTTCCCCCACTGAAGCTTTCTTT. Its protein is CASSNSPSPTEAFF.

Only a few counts were recorded for this clone. The rearrangement uses TRBV7-9 and TRBJ1-1; D is possibly TRBD1 (6 bases). In germline, CDR1 is SEHNR, CDR2 FQNEAQ (reference sequence). The CDR3 consists of 14 residues. The V and J ends lost 5 bases and 1 base respectively, with 11 bases between them. Here the CDR3 reads CASSGGQKNTEAFF. The DNA for the CDR3 is TGTGCCAGCAGCGGAGGACAGAAGAACACTGAAGCTTTCTTT.

This clone has just a few counts. CDR3 loop: CAIRRGQGVYEQYF. The CDR3 DNA reads as TGTGCCATCAGAAGGGGACAGGGGGTCTACGAGCAGTACTTC. The genes are TRBV10-3 and TRBJ2-7; 11 bases fit TRBD1. The junction had 4 bases not matched to a gene; V was cut back by 6 bases and J by 3 bases. Germline CDR1 and CDR2: ENHRY and SYGVKD. The CDR3 sequence is 14 residues long.

This chain links TRBV28 with TRBJ2-7; TRBD2 matches at 10 bases. The CDR3 length is 18 residues. V was clipped by 1 base and J by 0 bases; unmatched bases: 9. The germline CDR1 and CDR2 sequences are MDHEN and SYDVKM. The CDR3 region is CASSLLELAGISSYEQYF. The CDR3 region has the DNA TGTGCCAGCAGTTTATTAGAACTAGCGGGAATTAGCTCCTACGAGCAGTACTTC.

This clone has a handful of counts. CDR3 nucleotides: TGTGCCAGCAGTCCCCTCGCACTGTCGACCTACGAGCAGTACTTC. The encoded protein is CASSPLALSTYEQYF. The chain has TRBV6-6 and TRBJ2-7, with D uncertain. This CDR3 has 15 amino acids. The germline V and J ends were trimmed by 5 bases and 2 bases, with 16 bases remaining between them. CDR1 is MNHNY and CDR2 is SVGAGI in the germline V gene (reference sequence).

The chain recombines TRBV11-2 with TRBJ1-1; unclear D gene. The V gene lost 0 bases and the J gene lost 5 bases, with 19 bases spanning the gap. The CDR3 covers 17 residues. Per the germline V gene, CDR1 is SGHAT and CDR2 is FQNNGV. The CDR3 sequence is CASSLDPLGRGGTEAFF. The CDR3 DNA is TGTGCCAGCAGCTTAGATCCCCTAGGACGGGGAGGGACTGAAGCTTTCTTT.

The chain uses TRBV6-5 and TRBJ1-2; TRBD1 is a possible D gene (6 bases). Trimming shortened V by 5 bases and J by 6 bases, and 13 bases separated the two germline ends. This CDR3 comprises 13 residues. CDR1 is MNHEY and CDR2 is SVGAGI in the germline V gene. Written as DNA, the CDR3 is TGTGCCAGCAGTGAAGGGGGGGCTAATGGCTACACCTTC. The encoded protein is CASSEGGANGYTF.

Details on this clone: Additional DNA sequences in this sample encode the identical CDR3. This sequence joins TRBV29-1 and TRBJ1-1; D is ambiguous. This CDR3 is 12 amino acids long. Germline values: CDR1 SQVTM, CDR2 ANQGSEA. Trimming removed 6 bases at V and 1 base at J, with 9 bases between. The CDR3 region is CSVERGNTEAFF. The CDR3 DNA is TGCAGCGTCGAACGGGGGAACACTGAAGCTTTCTTT.

The gene calls are TRBV21-1 and TRBJ2-7; the table's TRBD2 call for D was not verified on the DNA. TRBV21-1 is annotated as a pseudogene. The CDR3 runs to 20 residues. This chain's CDR3 is CASSSKPPSSGIRSSYEQYF. The DNA of the CDR3 is TGTGCCAGCAGCAGCAAACCCCCGTCTAGCGGGATCCGGAGCTCCTACGAGCAGTACTTC.

The chain couples TRBV11-2 to TRBJ2-7; D not resolved. Germline-derived CDR1 and CDR2 are SGHAT and FQNNGV. This CDR3 region has 14 residues. V was trimmed by 5 bases and J by 0 bases, leaving 11 bases between them. CDR3 in amino acids: CASSPTELSYEQYF. CDR3 DNA: TGTGCCAGCAGCCCGACGGAACTCTCCTACGAGCAGTACTTC.

This sequence joins TRBV5-1 and TRBJ2-2; a possible D gene is TRBD2 (6 bases). The CDR3 has 15 residues. Per germline, CDR1 SGHRS and CDR2 YFSETQ. The V gene lost 0 bases and the J gene lost 7 bases, with 13 bases spanning the gap. This CDR3 is CASSLAGVEGGELFF. The CDR3 nucleotides read TGCGCCAGCAGCTTGGCGGGGGTCGAGGGCGGGGAGCTGTTTTTT.

The chain carries TRBV29-1 and TRBJ1-1, with 7 bases that match TRBD1. The CDR3 extends over 14 amino acids. CDR1 and CDR2 from the germline V gene are SQVTM and ANQGSEA. Trimming removed 3 bases from V and 1 base from J; junction bases left unmatched: 5. CDR3 nucleotides: TGCAGCGTTGAGCGGAACAGGGGGAACACTGAAGCTTTCTTT. Residues: CSVERNRGNTEAFF. Together with reference TRBV29-1 and TRBJ1-1, the CDR3 gives the full variable domain: SAVISQKPSRDICQRGTSLTIQCQVDSQVTMMFWYRQQPGQSLTLIATANQGSEATYESGFVIDKFPISRPNLTFSTLTVSNMSPEDSSIYLCSVERNRGNTEAFFGQGTRLTVV.